Each of the 10 T cell receptor beta chains below was sequenced from the same sample in a study of blood T cell repertoires in COVID-19. Sequencing used immunoSEQ multiplex PCR; TCRdb keeps in-frame clones, though not all of them. The sample yields 150,000 to 200,000 clones, over 75% seen once. The specimen was PBMCs or T cells enriched from blood (not recorded which). The source is a woman between 45 and 65 years old who had recovered from COVID-19.

The V call is TRBV18, the J call TRBJ2-1; perhaps TRBD2 as D (5 bases). The germline V gene has CDR1 KGHSH and CDR2 LQKENI. The germline V and J ends were trimmed by 4 bases and 14 bases, with 15 bases remaining between them. The CDR3 sequence is 12 residues long. CDR3: CASSQRVGYEFF. CDR3 DNA sequence: TGTGCCAGCTCACAGAGGGTAGGCTATGAGTTCTTC.

The CDR3 DNA reads as TGTGCCAGTAGTAGAGCGGGGAACCCCCCCTACAATGAGCAGTTCTTC. This encodes CASSRAGNPPYNEQFF. The chain uses TRBV19 and TRBJ2-1; 7 bases are shared with TRBD2. The junction had 8 bases not matched to a gene; V was cut back by 4 bases and J by 2 bases. The CDR3 covers 16 residues. From germline, CDR1 is LNHDA and CDR2 SQIVND (reference sequence).

This chain connects TRBV12-3 or TRBV12-4 to TRBJ2-1, with D unresolved. The V end lost 7 bases, the J end lost 2 bases, and 9 bases lay between the germline ends. The CDR3 covers 13 residues. The CDR3, as DNA: TGTGCCAGCATCCTTGACACCTACAATGAGCAGTTCTTC. Translated: CASILDTYNEQFF.

This chain uses TRBV5-4 with TRBJ2-5; possibly TRBD2 for D (5 bases). There are 15 residues in the CDR3. The germline V gene has CDR1 SGHNT and CDR2 YYREEE (reference sequence). V was pared by 5 bases and J by 3 bases, with 17 bases between. CDR3 sequence reads: CASRHRGGLKETQYF. In DNA, the CDR3 is TGTGCCAGCAGACACCGTGGAGGTCTGAAAGAGACCCAGTACTTC.

This chain uses TRBV27 with TRBJ2-1; TRBD1 aligns across 8 bases. The CDR3 has 14 residues. With 6 bases clipped from V and 6 bases from J, the junction kept 7 bases outside the gene matches. Germline CDR1 and CDR2: MNHEY and SMNVEV (reference sequence). CDR3 sequence (DNA): TGTGCCAGCAGGGACAGGGTGAACGGCAATGAGCAGTTCTTC. This encodes CASRDRVNGNEQFF.

V is TRBV7-2 and J is TRBJ2-2; D not resolved. Trimming removed 4 bases from V and 0 bases from J, with 9 bases in between. Germline values: CDR1 SGHTA, CDR2 FQGNSA. The CDR3 runs to 15 residues. CDR3 DNA: TGTGCCAGCAGCTCCCAGGCAGCGAACACCGGGGAGCTGTTTTTT. It yields the protein CASSSQAANTGELFF. Drawing the rest from reference TRBV7-2 and TRBJ2-2, the complete variable domain is GAGVSQSPSNKVTEKGKDVELRCDPISGHTALYWYRQSLGQGLEFLIYFQGNSAPDKSGLPSDRFSAERTGGSVSTLTIQRTQQEDSAVYLCASSSQAANTGELFFGEGSRLTVL.

The chain uses TRBV7-9 and TRBJ2-1; no reliable D call. CDR3 length: 13 amino acids. Germline loops: CDR1 SEHNR, CDR2 FQNEAQ (reference sequence). Trimming left V 2 bases short and J 8 bases short, with 10 bases between. CDR3 sequence reads: CASSLLVVDEQFF. The DNA for the CDR3 is TGTGCCAGCAGCTTATTAGTCGTGGATGAGCAGTTCTTC.

The chain links TRBV6-5 to TRBJ2-3, with 7 nucleotides matching TRBD2. From germline, CDR1 is MNHEY and CDR2 SVGAGI. Unmatched junction bases numbered 7, after V lost 10 bases and J lost 0 bases. The CDR3 length is 14 residues. As DNA, the CDR3 is TGTGCCACCCGAGCGGGGCATAGCACAGATACGCAGTATTTT. Translating it yields CATRAGHSTDTQYF.

The chain is built from TRBV6-5 and TRBJ2-5; weak D call: TRBD1 (5 bases). With 2 bases removed from V and 13 bases from J, the gap between germline ends came to 14 bases. The CDR3 contains 12 residues. Germline V gene lookup returns CDR1 MNHEY and CDR2 SVGAGI. The CDR3 bases are TGTGCCAGCAGTTACCTAGGGGAACTCCTGTACTTC. It specifies CASSYLGELLYF.

This clone showed up many times. J is TRBJ2-2 and V is TRBV18; no clear D gene. CDR1 is KGHSH, CDR2 LQKENI, per germline. The ends were cut back, 1 base at V and 0 bases at J, with 12 bases in the middle. The CDR3 sequence is 17 residues long. Here the CDR3 reads CASSPQVGSPNTGELFF. The CDR3 nucleotides are TGTGCCAGCTCACCACAAGTCGGTAGCCCGAACACCGGGGAGCTGTTTTTT.